This T cell receptor (beta chain) was identified during a study of blood T cells in healthy people across ages. Whole-study findings and limits: The recorded TCR beta diversity per million T cells decreased in a roughly linear manner with age. From one million sequenced T cells, diversity estimates were lower bounds. Whereas aged donors had fewer naive CD4+ cells, long-lived donors had more of them and higher diversity.

On this clonotype: Antigen specificity is unknown.

Whenever a sample was processed, at least 6 million PBMCs were isolated. Trimming removed 5 bases from V and 8 bases from J; junction bases left unmatched: 5. The CDR3 length is 13 residues. From germline, CDR1 is SGHNT and CDR2 YENEEA. For the second PCR, which ran for roughly 6 to 12 cycles, a sample-barcoded 5' primer and a J-beta primer mix were used. TCRdb passed the 5' RACE reads through MiXCR, listing each CDR3 protein once. Seen here are 600,000 to 1,000,000 distinct CDR3 sequences, nearly 60% observed once, and the top ten hold about 20%. J is TRBJ2-1 and V is TRBV11-3; TRBD1 agrees at 8 bases. This clonotype was obtained from a man aged 25 to 40 in good health. The sample taken for sequencing was blood. The CDR3 sequence is CASSQTDRDEQFF. CDR3 in DNA: TGTGCCAGCAGCCAGACGGACAGGGATGAGCAGTTCTTC.